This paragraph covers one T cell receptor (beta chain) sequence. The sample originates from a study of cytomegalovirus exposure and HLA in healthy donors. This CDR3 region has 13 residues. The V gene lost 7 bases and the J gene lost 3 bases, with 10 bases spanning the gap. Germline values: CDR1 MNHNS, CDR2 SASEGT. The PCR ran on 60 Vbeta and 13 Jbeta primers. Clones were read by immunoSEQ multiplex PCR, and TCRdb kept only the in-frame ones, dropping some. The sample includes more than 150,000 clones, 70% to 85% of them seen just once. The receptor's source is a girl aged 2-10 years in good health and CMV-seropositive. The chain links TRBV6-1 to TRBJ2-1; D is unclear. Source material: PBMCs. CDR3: CASTGDNYNEQFF. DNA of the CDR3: TGTGCCAGCACGGGTGATAACTACAATGAGCAGTTCTTC.